A single sample gave rise to the 10 T cell receptor beta chains below, sequenced in a study of T-cell reconstitution after alpha-beta-depleted transplantation in children. Unique molecular identifiers were used in preparing the TCRbeta library. TCRdb reprocessed the PCR reads with MiXCR, giving one entry per CDR3 protein. The repertoire holds roughly 100,000 distinct CDR3 sequences, with approximately 8% as singletons. The input for sequencing was PBMCs, taken before TCRalphabeta/CD19-depleted stem cell transplant. The receptors originated from a boy under 10 years old with acute lymphoblastic leukemia, due to receive a stem cell transplant.

In its sample, this clonotype was seen many times. The genes are TRBV20-1 and TRBJ1-2, with 9 nucleotides matching TRBD1. Trimming at V came to 3 bases and at J to 4 bases, leaving 12 bases not matched to a gene. CDR1 and CDR2 (germline): DFQATT, SNEGSKA (reference sequence). The CDR3 is 16 amino acids. As DNA, the CDR3 is TGCAGTGCTAGGCGGGACAGGGCTTCGGCTCTCTATGGCTACACCTTC. It is translated as CSARRDRASALYGYTF.

There are many counts of this clonotype. One junction end does not reproduce the germline sequence, and a read error may be involved. This chain connects TRBV2 to TRBJ2-3; perhaps D is TRBD1 or TRBD2 (6 bases each). The length of the CDR3 is 12 residues. CDR1 is SNHLY, CDR2 FYNNEI, per germline. CDR3 loop: CASSERGVATGF. Written as DNA, the CDR3 is TGTGCCAGCAGTGAAAGGGGGGTCGCTACGGGTTTT.

The chain links TRBV20-1 to TRBJ1-3; possible D gene TRBD1, 5 bases. This CDR3 contains 14 residues. Germline assignment: CDR1 DFQATT and CDR2 SNEGSKA (reference sequence). Trimming shortened V by 5 bases and J by 4 bases, and 15 bases separated the two germline ends. CDR3 sequence reads: CSAPDGGKGNTIYF. DNA of the CDR3: TGCAGTGCTCCCGACGGGGGGAAGGGAAACACCATATATTTT.

This clonotype was detected many times. The chain uses TRBV3-1 and TRBJ2-7, with TRBD1 identical over 7 bases. This CDR3 region has 13 residues. In germline, CDR1 is LGHDT, CDR2 YNNKEL (reference sequence). The V segment lost 5 bases and the J segment 4 bases; nucleotides outside the gene matches: 5. CDR3 sequence reads: CASSTKDRYEQYF. CDR3 bases: TGTGCCAGCAGCACCAAGGACAGGTACGAGCAGTACTTC.

This clonotype has a count of ten or more. The chain carries TRBV20-1 and TRBJ1-5; no definite D call. CDR3 length: 13 residues. Looked up from germline, CDR1 is DFQATT and CDR2 is SNEGSKA (reference sequence). Trimming cost V 8 bases and J 2 bases, with 13 bases left between them. The CDR3 protein is CSTGGKGNQPQHF. CDR3 nucleotide sequence: TGCAGTACGGGAGGAAAGGGCAATCAGCCCCAGCATTTT.

This clonotype was picked up many times. This chain joins TRBV28 and TRBJ2-3; 9 bases are a match to TRBD2. The V and J ends lost 6 bases and 1 base, in that order; junction bases with no gene match: 11. The CDR3 extends over 17 amino acids. Germline values: CDR1 MDHEN, CDR2 SYDVKM. CDR3 nucleotides: TGTGCCAGCAGCCCATCCGCGGGGGGGGACGGCACAGATACGCAGTATTTT. This gives the protein CASSPSAGGDGTDTQYF.

This clonotype was seen many times. The V gene is TRBV5-6, the J gene TRBJ2-6; no firm D call. The CDR3 consists of 17 residues. Trimming took off 4 bases at V and 0 bases at J, with 14 bases between the two ends. The germline gives CDR1 SGHDT, CDR2 YYEEEE. CDR3 DNA: TGTGCCAGCAGCGTGCCGGGTCCCAGCTCTGGGGCCAACGTCCTGACTTTC. Translation: CASSVPGPSSGANVLTF.

This clonotype showed up just a few times. The gene calls are TRBV28 and TRBJ2-5; 13 nucleotides align to TRBD2. CDR3 length equals 17 residues. Losses at the gene ends were 3 bases for V and 1 base for J; bases not matched to a gene: 5. Germline values: CDR1 MDHEN, CDR2 SYDVKM. CDR3 in DNA: TGTGCCAGCAGTTTCACTAGCGGGGGGGCGTTCCAAGAGACCCAGTACTTC. Protein product: CASSFTSGGAFQETQYF.

The sample holds a few counts of this clonotype. This chain uses TRBV7-2 with TRBJ1-5; no reliable D call. The CDR3 consists of 13 residues. Germline V CDR1 and CDR2: SGHTA, FQGNSA. Trimming took off 4 bases at V and 5 bases at J, with 9 bases between the two ends. The CDR3 sequence is CASSSVPYQPQHF. The CDR3 bases are TGTGCCAGCAGCTCCGTCCCTTATCAGCCCCAGCATTTT.

The chain carries TRBV15 and TRBJ1-1; D is unresolved. Per germline, CDR1 LNHNV and CDR2 YYDKDF (reference sequence). V lost 0 bases and J 6 bases, leaving 8 bases between the germline ends. The length of the CDR3 is 13 residues. The CDR3: CATSRDRIAEAFF. Here the CDR3 DNA reads TGTGCCACCAGCAGAGATCGAATCGCTGAAGCTTTCTTT.